Listed below are T cell receptor beta chains from one sample, sequenced in a study of OX40 agonist ivuxolimab in advanced cancers. Libraries were prepared by immunoSEQ multiplex PCR; TCRdb keeps only in-frame clonotypes and omits some of them. This sample has approximately 64,000 clones, with approximately 80% found just once. This specimen was CD4+ or CD8+ T cells sorted from blood, taken in a trial of the OX40 agonist ivuxolimab. These receptors came from an adult with an advanced solid tumor such as melanoma, head and neck, liver or kidney cancer. Both conserved end residues are part of each CDR3. D genes are given only for firm matches. Clone sizes are given selectively: once, few, many, or a class where the clone is expanded.

d_call: -
v_call: TRBV5-5
j_call: TRBJ1-4
clone_size: -
cdr3_aa: CASSLRLANEKLFF
cdr3_nt: TGTGCCAGCAGCCTGAGACTAGCTAATGAAAAACTGTTTTTT

d_call: -
v_call: TRBV5-1
j_call: TRBJ2-1
clone_size: -
cdr3_aa: CASSLVEPNNEQFF
cdr3_nt: TGCGCCAGCAGCTTGGTAGAACCCAACAATGAGCAGTTCTTC

d_call: TRBD2
v_call: TRBV30
j_call: TRBJ2-3
clone_size: -
cdr3_aa: CAWREGLAGESTDTQYF
cdr3_nt: TGTGCCTGGAGGGAGGGACTAGCGGGGGAGAGCACAGATACGCAGTATTTT

d_call: -
v_call: TRBV10-3
j_call: TRBJ2-1
clone_size: once
cdr3_aa: CAITLGDGVANEQFF
cdr3_nt: TGTGCCATCACCCTAGGGGACGGAGTGGCTAATGAGCAGTTCTTC

d_call: -
v_call: TRBV5-5
j_call: TRBJ2-3
clone_size: -
cdr3_aa: CASSWAREQITQYF
cdr3_nt: TGTGCCAGCAGCTGGGCGAGGGAACAGATAACGCAGTATTTT

d_call: -
v_call: TRBV19
j_call: TRBJ2-7
clone_size: -
cdr3_aa: CASSRFLGALGVEQYF
cdr3_nt: TGTGCCAGTAGTAGGTTTTTGGGGGCCCTAGGGGTCGAGCAGTACTTC

d_call: TRBD1
v_call: TRBV27
j_call: TRBJ2-1
clone_size: -
cdr3_aa: CASGSYTGGTQFF
cdr3_nt: TGTGCCAGCGGGTCCTACACAGGGGGCACGCAGTTCTTC

d_call: -
v_call: TRBV10-3
j_call: TRBJ1-2
clone_size: -
cdr3_aa: CAITPLNNYGYTF
cdr3_nt: TGTGCCATCACTCCCCTAAATAACTATGGCTACACCTTC

d_call: -
v_call: TRBV5-5
j_call: TRBJ1-2
clone_size: -
cdr3_aa: CASSLDWGIYGYTF
cdr3_nt: TGTGCCAGCAGCTTGGATTGGGGGATCTATGGCTACACCTTC

d_call: -
v_call: TRBV6-6
j_call: TRBJ2-3
clone_size: -
cdr3_aa: CASSLGRMVTDTQYF
cdr3_nt: TGTGCCAGCAGTCTGGGGCGGATGGTGACAGATACGCAGTATTTT

d_call: TRBD2
v_call: TRBV7-2
j_call: TRBJ2-1
clone_size: -
cdr3_aa: CASSFREGLYNEQFF
cdr3_nt: TGTGCCAGCAGCTTTCGGGAGGGCCTCTACAATGAGCAGTTCTTC

d_call: -
v_call: TRBV5-1
j_call: TRBJ1-1
clone_size: -
cdr3_aa: CASSLQEMNTEAFF
cdr3_nt: TGCGCCAGCAGCTTGCAGGAGATGAACACTGAAGCTTTCTTT

d_call: TRBD1
v_call: TRBV28
j_call: TRBJ1-6
clone_size: -
cdr3_aa: CASSRDRVSYNSPLHF
cdr3_nt: TGTGCCAGCAGCCGGGACAGGGTTTCCTATAATTCACCCCTCCACTTT

d_call: -
v_call: TRBV6-6
j_call: TRBJ2-3
clone_size: -
cdr3_aa: CASSSLGGRTDTQYF
cdr3_nt: TGTGCCAGCAGTTCCTTGGGGGGGCGCACAGATACGCAGTATTTT

d_call: -
v_call: TRBV6-5
j_call: TRBJ2-7
clone_size: once
cdr3_aa: CASSVGSAYEQYF
cdr3_nt: TGTGCCAGCAGTGTCGGGTCGGCCTACGAGCAGTACTTC

d_call: -
v_call: TRBV27
j_call: TRBJ2-7
clone_size: -
cdr3_aa: CASSFAGVAGSYEQYF
cdr3_nt: TGTGCCAGCAGTTTCGCAGGGGTCGCTGGGTCCTACGAGCAGTACTTC

d_call: -
v_call: TRBV7-2
j_call: TRBJ1-5
clone_size: -
cdr3_aa: CASSPYGNQPQHF
cdr3_nt: TGTGCCAGCAGCCCGTATGGGAATCAGCCCCAGCATTTT

d_call: TRBD2
v_call: TRBV10-3
j_call: TRBJ2-3
clone_size: -
cdr3_aa: CAISESEPGLAADTQYF
cdr3_nt: TGTGCCATCAGTGAGTCAGAACCGGGACTAGCAGCAGATACGCAGTATTTT

d_call: TRBD1
v_call: TRBV15
j_call: TRBJ1-3
clone_size: -
cdr3_aa: CATSRGTGGNTIYF
cdr3_nt: TGTGCCACCAGCAGAGGGACAGGAGGAAACACCATATATTTT

d_call: -
v_call: TRBV2
j_call: TRBJ1-5
clone_size: few
cdr3_aa: CASRGAYSNQPQHF
cdr3_nt: TGTGCCAGTAGAGGAGCCTACAGCAATCAGCCCCAGCATTTT

d_call: -
v_call: TRBV5-1
j_call: TRBJ2-3
clone_size: -
cdr3_aa: CASSFSTYTDTQYF
cdr3_nt: TGCGCCAGCAGCTTTTCGACTTACACAGATACGCAGTATTTT

d_call: -
v_call: TRBV4-1
j_call: TRBJ2-1
clone_size: -
cdr3_aa: CASSQSHNEQFF
cdr3_nt: TGCGCCAGCAGCCAAAGTCACAATGAGCAGTTCTTC

d_call: -
v_call: TRBV18
j_call: TRBJ2-2
clone_size: -
cdr3_aa: CASSPLDRNTGELFF
cdr3_nt: TGTGCCAGCTCACCCCTCGACAGGAACACCGGGGAGCTGTTTTTT